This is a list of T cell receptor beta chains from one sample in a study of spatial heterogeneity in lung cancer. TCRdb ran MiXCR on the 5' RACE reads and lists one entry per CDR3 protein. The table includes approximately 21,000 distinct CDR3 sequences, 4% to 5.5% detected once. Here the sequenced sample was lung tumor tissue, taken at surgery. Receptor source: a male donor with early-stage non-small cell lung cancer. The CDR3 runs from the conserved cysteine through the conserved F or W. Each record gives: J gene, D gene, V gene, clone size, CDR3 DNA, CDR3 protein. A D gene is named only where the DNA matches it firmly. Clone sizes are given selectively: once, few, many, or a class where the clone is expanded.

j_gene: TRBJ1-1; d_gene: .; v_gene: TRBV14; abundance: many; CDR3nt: TGTGCCAGCAGCGTACAGGAATACACTGAAGCTTTCTTT; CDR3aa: CASSVQEYTEAFF
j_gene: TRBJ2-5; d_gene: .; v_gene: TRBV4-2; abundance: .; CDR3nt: TGTGCCAGCAGCCAAGAAACAGGGAGGGGGACCCAGTACTTC; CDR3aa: CASSQETGRGTQYF
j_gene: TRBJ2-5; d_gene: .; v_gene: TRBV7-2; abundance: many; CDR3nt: TGTGCCAGCAGCCCATGGAACGAGGAGACCCAGTACTTC; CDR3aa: CASSPWNEETQYF
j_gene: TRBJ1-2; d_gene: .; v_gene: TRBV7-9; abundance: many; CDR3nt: TGTGCCAGCAGCTACGGACTGACCTATGGCTACACCTTC; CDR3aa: CASSYGLTYGYTF
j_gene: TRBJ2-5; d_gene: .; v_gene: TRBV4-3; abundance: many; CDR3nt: TGCGCCAGCAGCCAAGGCTTTCCCACACGCGAAGAGACCCAGTACTTC; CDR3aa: CASSQGFPTREETQYF
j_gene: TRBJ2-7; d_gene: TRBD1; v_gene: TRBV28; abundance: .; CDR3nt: TGTGCCAGCAAACGCTCCCGACAGGGGGCCTACGAGCAGTACTTC; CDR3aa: CASKRSRQGAYEQYF
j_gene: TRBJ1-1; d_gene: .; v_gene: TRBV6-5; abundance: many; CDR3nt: TGTGCCAGCAAGAACTCTCCCGGGGTGAACACTGAAGCTTTCTTT; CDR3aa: CASKNSPGVNTEAFF
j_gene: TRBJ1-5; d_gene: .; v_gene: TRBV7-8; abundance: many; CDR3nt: TGTGCCAGCAGCTTACGGTCCACCCCCTCGGGGGATCAGCCCCAGCATTTT; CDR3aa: CASSLRSTPSGDQPQHF
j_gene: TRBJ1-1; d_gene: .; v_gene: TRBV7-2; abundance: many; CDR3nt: TGTGCCAGCAGCTTAACACAGTCGAACACTGAAGCTTTCTTT; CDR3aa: CASSLTQSNTEAFF
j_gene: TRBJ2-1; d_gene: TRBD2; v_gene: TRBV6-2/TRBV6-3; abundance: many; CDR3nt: TGTGCCAGCAGTTATGGTCCCAGCGGGGGGGTCTACAATGAGCAGTTCTTC; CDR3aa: CASSYGPSGGVYNEQFF
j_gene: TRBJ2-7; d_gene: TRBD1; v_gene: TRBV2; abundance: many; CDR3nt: TGTGCCAGCAGTGATCAGGGACAGCGGAGGTTCGAGCAGTACTTC; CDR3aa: CASSDQGQRRFEQYF
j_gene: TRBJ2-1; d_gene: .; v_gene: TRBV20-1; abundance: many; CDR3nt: TGCAGTGCTAGAGATCCATTTGATCATGACAATGAGCAGTTCTTC; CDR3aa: CSARDPFDHDNEQFF
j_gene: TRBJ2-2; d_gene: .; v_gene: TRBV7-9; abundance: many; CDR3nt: TGTGCCATCTTCCCTGGGACAATGAACACCGGGGAGCTGTTTTTT; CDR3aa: CAIFPGTMNTGELFF
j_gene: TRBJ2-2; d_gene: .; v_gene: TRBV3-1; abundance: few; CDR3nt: TGTGCCAGCAGCCAAGAAGCCATGAGTGGCACCGGGGAGCTGTTTTTT; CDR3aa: CASSQEAMSGTGELFF
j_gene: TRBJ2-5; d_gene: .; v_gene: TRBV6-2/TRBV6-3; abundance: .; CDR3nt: TGTGCCAGCAGTGTCAGTTCCTTCCAAGAGACCCAGTACTTC; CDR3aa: CASSVSSFQETQYF
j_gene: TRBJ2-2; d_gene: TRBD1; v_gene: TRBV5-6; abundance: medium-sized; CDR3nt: TGTGCCAGCAGCTTTCTCGACAGGGAAGAAACCGGGGAGCTGTTTTTT; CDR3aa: CASSFLDREETGELFF
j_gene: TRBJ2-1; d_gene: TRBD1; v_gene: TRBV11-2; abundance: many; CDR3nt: TGTGCCAGCAAGGAACAGGGGTACAATGAGCAGTTCTTC; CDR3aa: CASKEQGYNEQFF
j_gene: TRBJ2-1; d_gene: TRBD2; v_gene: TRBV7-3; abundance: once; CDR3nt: TGTGCCAGCTTAGTGGGAGGGCGAAAAGAGCAGTTCTTC; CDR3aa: CASLVGGRKEQFF
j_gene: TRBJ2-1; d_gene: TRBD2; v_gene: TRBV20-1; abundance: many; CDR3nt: TGCAGTGCGAAGACTAGCACCTCCTACAATGAGCAGTTCTTC; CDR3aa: CSAKTSTSYNEQFF
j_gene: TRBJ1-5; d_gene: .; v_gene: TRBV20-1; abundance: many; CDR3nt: TGCAGTGCAGGGCGCGGAACACCTGGGAATCAGCCCCAGCATTTT; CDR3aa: CSAGRGTPGNQPQHF
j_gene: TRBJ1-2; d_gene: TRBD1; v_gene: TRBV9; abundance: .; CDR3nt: TGTGCCAGCAGCGGGGGACAGACCTCTAACTATGGCTACACCTTC; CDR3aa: CASSGGQTSNYGYTF
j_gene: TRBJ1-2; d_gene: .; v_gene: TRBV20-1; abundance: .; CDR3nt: TGCAGTGCTAGAGGACGGAGGGGCTATGGCTACACCTTC; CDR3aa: CSARGRRGYGYTF
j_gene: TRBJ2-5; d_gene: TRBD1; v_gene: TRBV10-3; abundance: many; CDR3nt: TGTGCCATCAGTCGCGCAGGGGGATTGGAGACCCAGTACTTC; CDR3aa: CAISRAGGLETQYF
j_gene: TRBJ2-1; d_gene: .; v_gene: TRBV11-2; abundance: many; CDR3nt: TGTGCCAGCAGCCCCAGAGGGGGGGCGTACAATGAGCAGTTCTTC; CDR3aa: CASSPRGGAYNEQFF
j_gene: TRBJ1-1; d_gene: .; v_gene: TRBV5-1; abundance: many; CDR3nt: TGCGCCAGCAGCTTGGCAAGGGGTGGAGAAGCTTTCTTT; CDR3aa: CASSLARGGEAFF
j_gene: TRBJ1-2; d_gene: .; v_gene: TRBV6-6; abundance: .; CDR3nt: TGTGCCAGCAGTTACCTGAGGGGACGGCACCCGGACTATGGCTACACCTTC; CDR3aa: CASSYLRGRHPDYGYTF
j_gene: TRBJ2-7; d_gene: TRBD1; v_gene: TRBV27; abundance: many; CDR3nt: TGTGCCAGCAGTCGCAGGGGGACCTACGAGCAGTACTTC; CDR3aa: CASSRRGTYEQYF
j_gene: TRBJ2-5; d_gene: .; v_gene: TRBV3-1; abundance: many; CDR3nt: TGTGCCAGCAGCCAACAGGGCATATCGGAGACCCAGTACTTC; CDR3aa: CASSQQGISETQYF
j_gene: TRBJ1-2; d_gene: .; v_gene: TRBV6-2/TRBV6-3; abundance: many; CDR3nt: TGTGCCAGCAGTTACTCGATCGGTGGCTACACCTTC; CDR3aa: CASSYSIGGYTF
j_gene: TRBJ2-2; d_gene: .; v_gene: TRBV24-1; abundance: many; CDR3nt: TGTGCCACCAGCCCAACAGGCGGGGAGCTGTTTTTT; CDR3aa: CATSPTGGELFF
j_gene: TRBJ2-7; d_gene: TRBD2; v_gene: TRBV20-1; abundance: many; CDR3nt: TGCAGTGCCACCGGGACTAGCGGCTACCTGGACTACGAGCAGTACTTC; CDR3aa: CSATGTSGYLDYEQYF
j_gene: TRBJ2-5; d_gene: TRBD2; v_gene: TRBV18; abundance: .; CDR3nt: TGTGCCAGCTCAGAGGGACTAGCGGAGACCCAGTACTTC; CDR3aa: CASSEGLAETQYF
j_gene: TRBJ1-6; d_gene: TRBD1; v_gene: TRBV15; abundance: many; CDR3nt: TGTGCCACCAGCAGAACCCGACAGGGAGGTTCACCCCTCCACTTT; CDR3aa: CATSRTRQGGSPLHF
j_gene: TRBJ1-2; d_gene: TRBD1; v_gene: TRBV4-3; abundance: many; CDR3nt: TGCGCCAGCAGCCAAGTCTTCAGGGGGGACTATGGCTACACCTTC; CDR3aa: CASSQVFRGDYGYTF
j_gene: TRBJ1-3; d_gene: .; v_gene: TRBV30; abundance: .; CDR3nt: TGTGCCTGGAGTGTAAGCGGGGCCTTCGGAAACACCATATATTTT; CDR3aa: CAWSVSGAFGNTIYF
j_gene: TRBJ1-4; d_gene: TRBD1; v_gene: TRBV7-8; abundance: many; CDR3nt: TGTGCCAGCAGCATAGGGACAGGGGGAGGTGAAAAACTGTTTTTT; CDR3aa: CASSIGTGGGEKLFF
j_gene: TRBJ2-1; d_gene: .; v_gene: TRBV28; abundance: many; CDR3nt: TGTGCCAGCAGTCCCGGTAGGGGGAAGAGCTCCTACAATGAGCAGTTCTTC; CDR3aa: CASSPGRGKSSYNEQFF
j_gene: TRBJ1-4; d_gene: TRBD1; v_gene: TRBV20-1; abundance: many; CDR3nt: TGCAGTGCTAGAGATGGGACAGTTTTTGGGGAAAAACTGTTTTTT; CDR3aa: CSARDGTVFGEKLFF
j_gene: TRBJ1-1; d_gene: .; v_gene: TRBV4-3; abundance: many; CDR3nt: TGCGCCAGCAGCCAAGCTCTCACGGTCGGAGGTGAAGCTTTCTTT; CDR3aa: CASSQALTVGGEAFF
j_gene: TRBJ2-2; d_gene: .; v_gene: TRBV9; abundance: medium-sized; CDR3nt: TGTGCCAGCAGCGTAGCTTTACTATCGAACACCGGGGAGCTGTTTTTT; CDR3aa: CASSVALLSNTGELFF
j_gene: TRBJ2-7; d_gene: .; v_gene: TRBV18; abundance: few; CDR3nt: TGTGCCAGCTCACCAACGACGGGCGAGCAGTACTTC; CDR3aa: CASSPTTGEQYF
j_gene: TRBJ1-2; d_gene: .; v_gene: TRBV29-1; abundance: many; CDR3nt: TGCAGGACGACAGGCCTATCGGCCCTTAACTATGGCTACACCTTC; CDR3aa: CRTTGLSALNYGYTF
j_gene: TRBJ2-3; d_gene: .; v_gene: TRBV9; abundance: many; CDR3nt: TGTGCCAGCAGCGTAGGAGATACGCAGTATTTT; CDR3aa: CASSVGDTQYF
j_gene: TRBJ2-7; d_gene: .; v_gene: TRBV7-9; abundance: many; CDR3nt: TGTGCCAGCAGCTTAGTATCGGCAGACGTGTACTTC; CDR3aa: CASSLVSADVYF
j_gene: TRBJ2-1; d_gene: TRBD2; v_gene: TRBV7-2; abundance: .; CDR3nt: TGTGCCAGCAGCTTCGCCCTACGTTCCGGGACTAGCGGGAGGGCAAGGTACAATGAGCAGTTCTTC; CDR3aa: CASSFALRSGTSGRARYNEQFF
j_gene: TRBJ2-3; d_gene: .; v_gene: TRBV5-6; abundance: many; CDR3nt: TGTGCCAGCAGCTTTGCTGATACGCAGTATTTT; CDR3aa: CASSFADTQYF
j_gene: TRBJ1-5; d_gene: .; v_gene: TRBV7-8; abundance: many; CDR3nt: TGTGCCAGCAGCTTGGGGAACAGGCAGGAAAATCAGCCCCAGCATTTT; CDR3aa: CASSLGNRQENQPQHF
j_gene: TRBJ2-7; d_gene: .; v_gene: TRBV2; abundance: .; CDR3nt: TGTGCCAGCAGCAGGGGGGACATTTTAAAATACGAGCAGTACTTC; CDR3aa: CASSRGDILKYEQYF
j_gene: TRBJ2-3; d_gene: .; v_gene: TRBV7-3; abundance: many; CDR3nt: TGTGCCAGCAGCTTCTCTGCCGGCGGGGGCACAGATACGCAGTATTTT; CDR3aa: CASSFSAGGGTDTQYF
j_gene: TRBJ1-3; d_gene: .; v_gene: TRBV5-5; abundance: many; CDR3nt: TGTGCCAGCAGCTTGATGAGAAACACCATATATTTT; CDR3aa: CASSLMRNTIYF